This T cell receptor beta chain was identified during a study of post-analysis software for immune sequencing data. Across the study: Relapsing-remitting, secondary progressive and progressive-relapsing multiple sclerosis were all included among the disease courses.

cDNA libraries of TCR beta carried unique molecular identifiers. Researchers reported 520,000 or so cDNA molecules coming from roughly 1 to 10 million T cells. TCRdb analysed the PCR reads with MiXCR anew, one entry per CDR3 protein. This table holds roughly 650,000 distinct CDR3 sequences, approximately 59% found once. Regarding the study as a whole: Controls showed lower frequencies than patients for roughly five TRBV segments, and TRBV5-6, TRBV5-1 and TRBV20-1 were among these. For normalized Chao1 diversity, multiple sclerosis patients scored significantly lower than controls did.

With 7 bases removed from V and 3 bases from J, the gap between germline ends came to 15 bases. CDR1 and CDR2 from the germline V gene are MNHEY and SVGEGT. This CDR3 is built from 14 residues. This clonotype occurred a few times. Its antigen is not identified. The receptor was isolated from a girl aged 2 to 10 with multiple sclerosis. Sequencing was performed on blood. J is TRBJ1-2 and V is TRBV6-2 or TRBV6-3; D gene uncertain. The CDR3: CASNQGPGYYGYTF. For the CDR3, the DNA is TGTGCCAGCAACCAAGGCCCAGGCTACTATGGCTACACCTTC.